A selection of T cell receptor beta chains follows, all from one sample in a study of cytomegalovirus exposure and HLA in healthy donors. Profiling relied on immunoSEQ multiplex PCR, and the TCRdb table lists in-frame clones only, not all of them. Of some 170,000 clones in the sample, 77% were seen once. The sample taken for sequencing was PBMCs. Every receptor here comes from a woman aged 60-75 years in good health and CMV-seropositive. Each CDR3 is given without its conserved first and last residue. Fields, in order: V gene, J gene, CDR3 protein.

v_call: TRBV7-2
j_call: TRBJ2-3
cdr3_aa: ASTLEGTQY

v_call: TRBV5-6
j_call: TRBJ1-2
cdr3_aa: ASSTGTGGNYGYT

v_call: TRBV28
j_call: TRBJ2-3
cdr3_aa: ASSFAGGTDTQY

v_call: TRBV19
j_call: TRBJ2-3
cdr3_aa: ASSKLAGGSDTQY

v_call: TRBV5-5
j_call: TRBJ1-5
cdr3_aa: ASSLGGSGQPQH

v_call: TRBV27
j_call: TRBJ1-3
cdr3_aa: ASRDRAGGNTIY

v_call: TRBV7-3
j_call: TRBJ1-1
cdr3_aa: ASSQEGNTEAF

v_call: TRBV6-5
j_call: TRBJ1-2
cdr3_aa: ASRTAVYGYT

v_call: TRBV28
j_call: TRBJ2-7
cdr3_aa: ASSPAVLVNSYEQY

v_call: TRBV27
j_call: TRBJ2-1
cdr3_aa: ASSSLPLSYNEQF

v_call: TRBV19
j_call: TRBJ1-1
cdr3_aa: ASSMKRNTEAF

v_call: TRBV7-2
j_call: TRBJ2-1
cdr3_aa: ASSHPQGGGAYNEQF

v_call: TRBV28
j_call: TRBJ2-1
cdr3_aa: ASSFAGRNEQF

v_call: TRBV6-5
j_call: TRBJ2-4
cdr3_aa: ASSAPSGVGLVQY

v_call: TRBV28
j_call: TRBJ2-3
cdr3_aa: ASSPGSTDTQY

v_call: TRBV2
j_call: TRBJ2-1
cdr3_aa: ASSEVTGLRNEQF

v_call: TRBV5-1
j_call: TRBJ2-5
cdr3_aa: ASSWGTSGPQETQY

v_call: TRBV10-3
j_call: TRBJ2-7
cdr3_aa: AIRDSQSYEQY

v_call: TRBV2
j_call: TRBJ1-4
cdr3_aa: ASSSTGASDEKLF

v_call: TRBV5-1
j_call: TRBJ1-6
cdr3_aa: ASSFIPTGGGSPLH

v_call: TRBV4-2
j_call: TRBJ1-4
cdr3_aa: ASSQFWGQPEIGTNEKLF

v_call: TRBV6-5
j_call: TRBJ1-1
cdr3_aa: ASSYGQGWNTEAF

v_call: TRBV6-1
j_call: TRBJ2-1
cdr3_aa: ASSEGIAGGFVNEQF

v_call: TRBV2
j_call: TRBJ1-3
cdr3_aa: ATREGGRFGNTIY

v_call: TRBV18
j_call: TRBJ1-3
cdr3_aa: ASSGARGLSGNTIY

v_call: TRBV5-1
j_call: TRBJ2-7
cdr3_aa: ASRSSTSPNEQY

v_call: TRBV5-1
j_call: TRBJ2-7
cdr3_aa: ASSLDVAGGRYEQY